A selection of T cell receptor beta chains follows, all from one sample in a study of blood T cell repertoires in COVID-19. Sequencing was performed with immunoSEQ multiplex PCR; in TCRdb, only in-frame clones are kept and a portion is missing. The profile covers around 320,000 clones, with around 90% appearing a single time and around 4.5% taken by the ten largest. The source material was PBMCs or T cells enriched from blood (not recorded which). Source of these receptors: a young woman with acute COVID-19. Both conserved end residues are part of each CDR3. Fields, in order: clone size, J gene, V gene, CDR3 protein. A row's size may be missing; if present it is once, few, many or a size class.

.,TRBJ2-3,TRBV7-9,CASSPLAGGQDTQYF
.,TRBJ1-1,TRBV29-1,CSVEEGVNTEAFF
once,TRBJ2-7,TRBV7-9,CASSLVGGPAYEQYF
.,TRBJ1-2,TRBV30,CAWRAIRGSYGYTF
.,TRBJ1-2,TRBV9,CASSADRGYGYTF
.,TRBJ2-3,TRBV9,CASSPSKTTSTDTQYF
.,TRBJ2-7,TRBV5-5,CASSFTGMGEQYF
.,TRBJ2-7,TRBV6-5,CASSSRGDSYEQYF
.,TRBJ2-5,TRBV24-1,CATRQGETQYF
.,TRBJ1-2,TRBV10-2,CASTARGPYGYTF
.,TRBJ2-1,TRBV28,CASSLYKQGARSSYNEQFF
.,TRBJ2-2,TRBV7-9,CATPGGLHTGELFF
.,TRBJ2-1,TRBV28,CASSSPGSEQFF
.,TRBJ1-1,TRBV28,CASSLTVTEAFF
few,TRBJ1-5,TRBV2,CASNLDSHSNQPQHF
once,TRBJ1-4,TRBV4-1,CASSQDAPGQGNEKLFF
.,TRBJ2-7,TRBV20-1,CSASSGYEQYF
.,TRBJ2-5,TRBV11-2,CASTELLLGTQYF
once,TRBJ2-1,TRBV5-6,CASSAPGTTYNEQFF
.,TRBJ1-1,TRBV18,CASSEQGFGTEAFF
many,TRBJ2-7,TRBV9,CASSVPEGAAYEQYF
.,TRBJ2-1,TRBV4-1,CASSQASDYNEQFF
.,TRBJ2-1,TRBV5-4,CASSLVRTSGNHNEQFF
.,TRBJ1-2,TRBV2,CASRRTGGDGYGYTF
once,TRBJ1-5,TRBV30,CAWSVPGQGAKSNQPQHF
.,TRBJ1-6,TRBV2,CASSLSDFNSPLHF
.,TRBJ2-1,TRBV5-1,CASSLGAGSYNEQFF
few,TRBJ1-6,TRBV4-1,CASRTSTGQDSPLHF
few,TRBJ2-1,TRBV7-6,CASSLVGGLAGDNEQFF
.,TRBJ1-5,TRBV28,CASTTKPQNSNQPQHF
.,TRBJ1-5,TRBV28,CASSEGTRAQPQHF
.,TRBJ2-1,TRBV27,CASSSPGPRNEQFF
.,TRBJ2-7,TRBV4-1,CASSQELADSYEQYF
.,TRBJ2-1,TRBV6-4,CASSETSGDYNEQFF
.,TRBJ1-2,TRBV7-9,CASSHKQGSGYTF
once,TRBJ1-3,TRBV28,CASTDWANGNTIYF
.,TRBJ2-1,TRBV11-3,CASSTHRGSRGEQFF
.,TRBJ2-7,TRBV11-3,CASSSSSGKSSYEQYF
.,TRBJ2-7,TRBV25-1,CASSAGQGATYEQYF
few,TRBJ1-4,TRBV24-1,CATSKGTATNEKLFF
.,TRBJ1-2,TRBV19,CASRSIGDSYGYTF
.,TRBJ2-3,TRBV10-3,CAISEFGGSRTDTQYF
.,TRBJ1-1,TRBV7-9,CASSRDDRMNTEAFF
once,TRBJ2-3,TRBV21-1,CASKNGHFRTDTQYF